This paragraph covers one T cell receptor (beta chain) sequence. The PCR used 60 V beta and 13 J beta primers. Method: immunoSEQ multiplex PCR; TCRdb's copy keeps in-frame clones and lacks some. The sample consists of some 90,000 clones, approximately 75% of them appearing once. Noted time point: after dendritic cell vaccination, including at tumor progression/relapse. PBMC were collected before vaccination, two weeks after the third vaccination, and at progression. The entry originates in a study of glioma-infiltrating T cells after dendritic cell vaccination. Background on the study: Patients had newly diagnosed or recurrent glioblastoma and received dendritic cell vaccines.

Looked up from germline, CDR1 is LNHDA and CDR2 is SQIVND (reference sequence). Trimming pared 2 bases from V and 8 bases from J, leaving 18 bases between. The length of the CDR3 is 16 residues. Source: blood, taken after dendritic cell vaccination. The TCR originated in a human donor with glioblastoma. The chain uses TRBV19 and TRBJ1-4, with D possibly matching TRBD1 (6 bases). The CDR3 sequence is CASSINEGRGREKLFF. For the CDR3, the DNA is TGTGCCAGTAGTATAAACGAAGGCAGGGGCCGGGAAAAACTGTTTTTT.